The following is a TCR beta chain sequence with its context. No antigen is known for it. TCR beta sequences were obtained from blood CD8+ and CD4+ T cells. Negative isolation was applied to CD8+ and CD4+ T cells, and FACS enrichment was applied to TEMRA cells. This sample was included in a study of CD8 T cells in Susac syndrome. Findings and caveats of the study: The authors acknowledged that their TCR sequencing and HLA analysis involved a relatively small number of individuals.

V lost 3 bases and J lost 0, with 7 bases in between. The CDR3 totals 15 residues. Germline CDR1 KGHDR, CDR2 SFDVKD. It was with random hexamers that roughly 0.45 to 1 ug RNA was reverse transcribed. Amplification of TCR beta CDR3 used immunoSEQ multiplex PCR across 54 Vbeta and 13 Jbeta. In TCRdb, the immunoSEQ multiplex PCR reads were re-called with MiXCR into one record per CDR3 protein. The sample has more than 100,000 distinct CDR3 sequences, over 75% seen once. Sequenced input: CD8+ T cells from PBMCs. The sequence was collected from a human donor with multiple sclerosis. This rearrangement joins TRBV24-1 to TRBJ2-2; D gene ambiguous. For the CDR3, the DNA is TGTGCCACCAGTGATGGCCCCACGAACACCGGGGAGCTGTTTTTT. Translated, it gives CATSDGPTNTGELFF.